The 14 T cell receptor beta chains presented below share a single source sample, sequenced in a study of blood T cells in healthy people across ages. Next came a second PCR, run for about 7 to 12 cycles, which used a sample-barcoded 5' primer along with a J-beta primer mix. MiXCR, applied by TCRdb to the 5' RACE reads, yields one record per CDR3 protein. The data show over a million distinct CDR3 sequences, with 40% to 45% seen just once and over 15% held by the top ten. Sequences were obtained from blood. The receptors were gathered from an older woman in good health.

This clonotype was seen only once. The genes are TRBV7-6 and TRBJ2-7; no clear D gene. Trimming shortened V by 0 bases and J by 4 bases, and 19 bases separated the two germline ends. CDR3 length: 17 residues. The germline V gene encodes CDR1 SGHVS and CDR2 FNYEAQ. In DNA form, the CDR3 reads TGTGCCAGCAGCTTAGCGCACAGTTTAACCGGGTCTTACGAGCAGTACTTC. Translation: CASSLAHSLTGSYEQYF.

The rearrangement joins TRBV6-1 to TRBJ2-6; 7 bases agree with TRBD1. The V gene end was trimmed by 5 bases and the J gene end by 0 bases; junction bases not matched to a gene: 7. This CDR3 has 17 amino acids. Germline CDR1 MNHNS, CDR2 SASEGT. The CDR3 nucleotides read TGTGCCAGCAGTACAAGGACAGGCCTCTCTGGGGCCAACGTCCTGACTTTC. This sequence encodes CASSTRTGLSGANVLTF.

This rearrangement joins TRBV6-2 or TRBV6-3 to TRBJ2-4; D is unresolved. The J call may be in error: the DNA end matches TRBJ2-7 better. The CDR3 runs 12 residues. The germline CDR1 and CDR2 sequences are MNHEY and SVGEGT. For the CDR3, the DNA is TGTGCCAGCGCTATATCCACTTACGAGCAGTACTTC. This gives the protein CASAISTYEQYF.

The CDR3 sequence: CASSILAGVLDTQYF. The CDR3 coding sequence is TGTGCCAGCAGCATACTAGCGGGAGTCTTGGATACGCAGTATTTT. The chain joins TRBV6-2 or TRBV6-3 to TRBJ2-3; 11 bases line up with TRBD2. The CDR3 extends over 15 amino acids. The germline V gene encodes CDR1 MNHEY and CDR2 SVGEGT. Trimming took 6 bases from V and 6 from J; bases not matched to a gene: 8.

This clonotype came up once. The chain is built from TRBV6-5 and TRBJ1-3; 10 bases align to TRBD1. CDR3 length: 16 amino acids. The trim removed 2 bases at V and 4 bases at J, leaving 5 bases unmatched. Germline V gene lookup returns CDR1 MNHEY and CDR2 SVGAGI. CDR3 bases: TGTGCCAGCAGTTACGGACAGGGGGAGATAGGAAACACCATATATTTT. As protein: CASSYGQGEIGNTIYF.

The chain combines TRBV5-1 with TRBJ1-4, with a tentative D call TRBD1 (6 bases). Trimming cost V 0 bases and J 0 bases, with 15 bases left between them. CDR1 and CDR2 from the germline V gene are SGHRS and YFSETQ. The CDR3 contains 18 residues. CDR3 sequence (DNA): TGCGCCAGCAGCTTGGAAGGGACAAACGTAGCAACTAATGAAAAACTGTTTTTT. Its translation: CASSLEGTNVATNEKLFF.

A word on this clonotype: The junction shows a germline mismatch at one end, possibly a read error. The gene calls are TRBV29-1 and TRBJ2-1; 10 bases agree with TRBD2. Germline CDR1 reads SQVTM; CDR2 reads ANQGSEA. CDR3 length: 18 amino acids. The CDR3 nucleotides are TGCAGCGCTGAAGGGGGGCTAGCGGGAGCCCCCTCCTACAATGAGCAGTTCTTC. This codes for CSAEGGLAGAPSYNEQFF.

The rearrangement uses TRBV28 and TRBJ1-1, with D possibly matching TRBD1 (5 bases). This CDR3 is built from 15 residues. Germline V gene lookup returns CDR1 MDHEN and CDR2 SYDVKM. Trimming took off 5 bases at V and 1 base at J, with 14 bases between the two ends. The DNA of the CDR3 is TGTGCCAGCAGTCCACGGGGGGTACGGAACACTGAAGCTTTCTTT. As protein: CASSPRGVRNTEAFF.

The V call is TRBV10-3, the J call TRBJ2-5, with D perhaps TRBD2 (6 bases). V shed 0 bases and J shed 5 bases, with 16 bases lying between them. The CDR3 length is 16 residues. Germline V gene sequence: CDR1 ENHRY, CDR2 SYGVKD. The chain's CDR3 is CAISESISGSGETQYF. As DNA, the CDR3 is TGTGCCATCAGTGAGTCGATCAGCGGGTCCGGGGAGACCCAGTACTTC.

The chain carries TRBV6-6 and TRBJ1-3, with a possible D match to TRBD1 (5 bases). This CDR3 has 15 amino acids. Per the germline V gene, CDR1 is MNHNY and CDR2 is SVGAGI (reference sequence). V dropped 0 bases and J dropped 1 base, with 7 bases sitting between them. CDR3 nucleotide sequence: TGTGCCAGCAGTTACTCTAGGGGTTCTGGAAACACCATATATTTT. As protein: CASSYSRGSGNTIYF.

The V call is TRBV28, the J call TRBJ2-4, with TRBD2 identical over 10 bases. The better agreement between TRBJ2-7 and the DNA end casts doubt on the J call. This CDR3 region has 15 residues. Looked up from germline, CDR1 is MDHEN and CDR2 is SYDVKM. The CDR3 DNA reads as TGTGCCAGCAGTATTCTAGCGGGAGAGTCTAACGAGCAGTACTTC. It encodes CASSILAGESNEQYF.

This clonotype was detected only a few times. V is TRBV12-3 or TRBV12-4 and J is TRBJ2-3; D is perhaps TRBD2 (5 bases). The CDR3 contains 14 residues. V shed 1 base and J shed 4 bases, with 9 bases lying between them. CDR3 nucleotide sequence: TGTGCCAGCAGTTTAGGACTATGGGCAGATACGCAGTATTTT. It specifies CASSLGLWADTQYF.

This clonotype has just one count. The CDR3 DNA sequence: TGTGCCAGCAGCGTAGTAGCGGGAGACTTTTACAATGAGCAGTTCTTC. This translates into CASSVVAGDFYNEQFF. The genes are TRBV9 and TRBJ2-1, with TRBD2 identical over 9 bases. There are 16 residues in the CDR3. Germline values: CDR1 SGDLS, CDR2 YYNGEE. Trimming cost V 0 bases and J 4 bases; bases outside gene matches: 5.

The rearrangement uses TRBV14 and TRBJ2-1; 7 bases match TRBD2. The germline V gene has CDR1 SGHDN and CDR2 FVKESK. The CDR3 extends over 13 amino acids. V trimming: 2 bases; J trimming: 6 bases; junction bases outside the gene matches: 1. CDR3 coding DNA: TGTGCCAGCAGCCAACCGGGAGGCAATGAGCAGTTCTTC. Translated, it gives CASSQPGGNEQFF.